Sequencing of this T cell receptor (beta chain) was carried out in a study of post-analysis software for immune sequencing data. Study-wide background: Relapsing-remitting, secondary progressive and progressive-relapsing courses of multiple sclerosis were included.

cDNA libraries of TCR beta carried unique molecular identifiers. The T cell input of about 0.85 to 10 million gave a few hundred thousand cDNA molecules. TCRdb called the PCR reads again in MiXCR, with one record for every CDR3 protein. The data show about 460,000 distinct CDR3 sequences, under 55% seen once. Notes on the study in general: Controls' normalized Chao1 diversity significantly exceeded that of multiple sclerosis patients. Controls showed lower frequencies than patients for roughly five TRBV segments, and TRBV5-6, TRBV5-1 and TRBV20-1 were among these.

As regards this clonotype: Its antigen is currently unknown.

This CDR3 is 19 amino acids long. V was trimmed by 5 bases and J by 0 bases, leaving 24 bases between them. Germline V gives CDR1 SGHTA, CDR2 FQGNSA. The J gene is TRBJ2-3, the V gene TRBV7-2; D is perhaps TRBD2 (6 bases). The source is a girl aged 10 to 17 with multiple sclerosis. Input material: blood. CDR3 sequence reads: CASSHNPPGSGVSTDTQYF. The CDR3 bases are TGTGCCAGCAGCCATAACCCCCCGGGTTCGGGAGTTAGCACAGATACGCAGTATTTT.